Each of the 5 T cell receptor beta chains below was sequenced from the same sample in a study of T cells in Graves' hyperthyroidism and ophthalmopathy. The TCR beta CDR3 regions underwent amplification using RNA transcripts as the source. HTBI primers were the set used in a first-round RT-PCR of the TCR CDR3. A single record per CDR3 protein comes from TCRdb applying MiXCR to the multiplex PCR reads. Of over 650,000 distinct CDR3 sequences listed, over 15% are singletons. Sequencing input: blood. These receptors came from a man aged 18 to 29 with Graves' hyperthyroidism.

Details on this clonotype: A read error may be the cause here, since a much bigger clone is one base away. V and J are TRBV28 and TRBJ1-1; possible D gene TRBD1, 6 bases. V dropped 8 bases and J dropped 7 bases, with 14 bases sitting between them. Germline CDR1 and CDR2: MDHEN and SYDVKM. The CDR3 is 12 residues long. CDR3 sequence: CASRGQAFEAFF. For the CDR3, the DNA is TGTGCCAGCCGGGGACAAGCCTTTGAAGCTTTCTTT.

The chain uses TRBV20-1 and TRBJ1-3, with D possibly being TRBD1 (5 bases). CDR1 DFQATT and CDR2 SNEGSKA come from the germline V gene (reference sequence). V shed 6 bases and J shed 0 bases, with 21 bases lying between them. The CDR3 totals 17 residues. The CDR3 here is CSALARLGGSSGNTIYF. In DNA, the CDR3 is TGCAGTGCCCTCGCCCGTTTGGGGGGAAGCTCTGGAAACACCATATATTTT.

A few counts support this clonotype. The CDR3 sequence: CASSDWTSGSNIQYF. CDR3 bases: TGTGCCAGCAGTGACTGGACTAGCGGTAGTAACATTCAGTACTTC. The rearrangement links TRBV2 to TRBJ2-4, with TRBD2 matching over 10 bases. The CDR3 is 15 amino acids. Germline CDR1 reads SNHLY; CDR2 reads FYNNEI. The trim removed 3 bases at V and 7 bases at J, leaving 6 bases unmatched.

This clonotype was recorded a few times. This chain joins TRBV27 and TRBJ2-1; TRBD2 matches at 7 bases. After removal of 5 bases from V and 0 bases from J, the junction contained 10 bases not matched to a gene. There are 17 residues in the CDR3. Germline V CDR1 and CDR2: MNHEY, SMNVEV (reference sequence). The CDR3 sequence is CASSPREGGGSYNEQFF. DNA of the CDR3: TGTGCCAGCAGTCCTCGGGAAGGCGGGGGCTCCTACAATGAGCAGTTCTTC.

This clonotype was seen a single time. This may come from a read error, since a much larger clone is one base off. The chain employs TRBV12-3 or TRBV12-4 and TRBJ1-1; D is unclear. This CDR3 contains 11 residues. The CDR3 reads CASMGKAEALF. DNA of the CDR3: TGTGCCAGCATGGGAAAGGCTGAAGCTCTCTTT.